The clone carrying this T cell receptor (beta chain) was recorded many times. The antigen remains unidentified. Amplification of the TCR beta CDR3 regions used RNA transcripts (as template). HTBI-primed RT-PCR formed the first round, and a multiplex PCR formed the second. TCRdb re-analysed the multiplex PCR reads in MiXCR, keeping a single row per CDR3 protein. Here the sample spans around 400,000 distinct CDR3 sequences, approximately 16% being singletons. The data stem from a study of Graves' ophthalmopathy and Graves' hyperthyroidism. Study-wide background: The study drew peripheral blood at initial diagnosis, before any treatment.

Study conclusions and caveats: The model's ophthalmopathy progression predictions had around 67% sensitivity and just under 75% specificity.

Certain patients, namely those with other autoimmune diseases, uncontrolled infections, pregnancy or lactation, were excluded. The evidence that diagnosis relied on was clinical symptoms, serum thyroxine, TRAb, thyroid ultrasound and orbital computed tomography. This CDR3 spans 17 amino acids. V was pared by 1 base and J by 3 bases, with 16 bases between. Sequencing used peripheral blood. The receptor was derived from a woman between 18 and 29 years old with Graves' ophthalmopathy. This chain uses TRBV12-3 or TRBV12-4 with TRBJ1-5; D is unclear. The CDR3 DNA is TGTGCCAGCAGTTTAGGGGTGACCCGGGGATCCAATCAGCCCCAGCATTTT. Its protein product is CASSLGVTRGSNQPQHF.